Below, 9 T cell receptor beta chains from the same sample are listed, as sequenced in a study of blood T cell repertoires in COVID-19. Generated by immunoSEQ multiplex PCR, the TCRdb table keeps only in-frame clones and is missing some. Of some 26,000 clones listed, roughly 89% were seen once; the top ten hold just under 5%. Material: peripheral blood. The receptors originated from a man aged 65-85 years with active COVID-19.

This chain joins TRBV7-2 and TRBJ1-6, with TRBD1 matching 8 bases. From germline, CDR1 is SGHTA and CDR2 FQGNSA. There are 16 residues in the CDR3. V lost 2 bases and J lost 6; bases outside the gene matches: 6. CDR3: CASSLRGQAFNSPLHF. DNA of the CDR3: TGTGCCAGCAGCTTAAGGGGACAGGCTTTTAATTCACCCCTCCACTTT.

The rearrangement joins TRBV6-5 to TRBJ2-5, with D unresolved. There are 15 residues in the CDR3. V was pared by 2 bases and J by 1 base, with 11 bases between. Germline V lookup: CDR1 MNHEY, CDR2 SVGAGI. CDR3 amino acids: CASSYPPFRQETQYF. Written as DNA, the CDR3 is TGTGCCAGCAGTTACCCCCCTTTCCGCCAAGAGACCCAGTACTTC.

The CDR3: CASSLGSISTDTQYF. The DNA for the CDR3 is TGTGCCAGCAGCTTAGGATCTATTAGCACAGATACGCAGTATTTT. V and J are TRBV7-2 and TRBJ2-3; D gene ambiguous. The CDR3 loop spans 15 amino acids. CDR1 and CDR2 (germline): SGHTA, FQGNSA. V shed 1 base and J shed 0 bases, with 8 bases lying between them.

This clone has just one count. The rearrangement joins TRBV19 to TRBJ1-5, with 9 bases lining up with TRBD1. Germline CDR1 reads LNHDA; CDR2 reads SQIVND (reference sequence). CDR3 length: 15 residues. V shed 3 bases, J shed 6 bases, and the junction held 6 bases outside the gene matches. CDR3 in DNA: TGTGCCAGTAGTATTGGGGGACAGGGAAGTCAGCCCCAGCATTTT. Its protein product is CASSIGGQGSQPQHF.

This rearrangement joins TRBV7-2 to TRBJ2-5; 12 bases map to TRBD2. The CDR3 loop spans 16 amino acids. Germline V CDR1 and CDR2: SGHTA, FQGNSA. J was trimmed by 5 bases and V by 4 bases; bases with no gene match: 8. CDR3 sequence reads: CASSSLAGGHYETQYF. The CDR3 DNA sequence: TGTGCCAGCAGCTCGCTAGCGGGGGGGCACTACGAGACCCAGTACTTC.

The chain combines TRBV4-3 with TRBJ1-6, with D hard to call. This CDR3 is 18 amino acids long. Germline CDR1 reads LGHNA; CDR2 reads YSLEER. Trimming took off 0 bases at V and 2 bases at J, with 14 bases between the two ends. The CDR3 bases are TGCGCCAGCAGCCAAGATTGGGCAGAATCCACCTATAATTCACCCCTCCACTTT. Its translation is CASSQDWAESTYNSPLHF.

The genes are TRBV14 and TRBJ1-3, with a weak D call TRBD1 (5 bases). The V and J ends lost 1 base and 2 bases respectively, with 9 bases between them. Per germline, CDR1 SGHDN and CDR2 FVKESK. CDR3 length: 15 residues. The CDR3 loop reads CASSQVGQTGNTIYF. For the CDR3, the DNA is TGTGCCAGCAGCCAAGTGGGGCAGACTGGAAACACCATATATTTT. The entire variable domain, with the rest obtained from reference TRBV14 and TRBJ1-3, is as follows: EAGVTQFPSHSVIEKGQTVTLRCDPISGHDNLYWYRRVMGKEIKFLLHFVKESKQDESGMPNNRFLAERTGGTYSTLKVQPAELEDSGVYFCASSQVGQTGNTIYFGEGSWLTVV.

J is TRBJ2-1 and V is TRBV10-1; D is perhaps TRBD1 (6 bases). CDR3 length equals 15 residues. Deletions cut 7 bases from V and 4 bases from J, with 17 bases between. Per the germline V gene, CDR1 is WNHNN and CDR2 is SYGVQD (reference sequence). Written as DNA, the CDR3 is TGCGCCAGCACAGCTACAGGGTGGGGATACAATGAGCAGTTCTTC. This translates into CASTATGWGYNEQFF.

This chain connects TRBV19 to TRBJ1-5; 7 nucleotides match TRBD1. Germline-derived CDR1 and CDR2 are LNHDA and SQIVND (reference sequence). The CDR3 consists of 15 residues. The V segment lost 7 bases and the J segment 3 bases; nucleotides outside the gene matches: 9. CDR3 nucleotides: TGTGCCAGTACTAGGGGGCCCCTCCCCAATCAGCCCCAGCATTTT. Translated: CASTRGPLPNQPQHF.